This entry describes one TCR beta chain. J gave up 9 bases and V 9 bases, and 5 bases lay outside the gene matches. The germline CDR1 and CDR2 sequences are SGHRS and YFSETQ. The CDR3 is 12 amino acids. This record belongs to a study of shared clonotypes between healthy human individuals. Sequencing was performed with immunoSEQ multiplex PCR; in TCRdb, only in-frame clones are kept and a portion is missing. The sample contains about 2.3 million clones, 85% to 95% of which appear only once. The source material was naive CD4+ T cells from PBMCs. Subset in this sample: CD45RA+ positively selected. The TCR was taken from a man between 18 and 35 years old in good health. Some clones in this sample may be carry-over from other donors' samples. The chain links TRBV5-1 to TRBJ2-1; 11 nucleotides match TRBD1. As DNA, the CDR3 is TGCGCCACCTCGGGACAGGGGGGTGAGCAGTTCTTC. Amino acid sequence: CATSGQGGEQFF.